This TCR beta chain was recorded in a study of T cell repertoires in cytomegalovirus infection (dated by TCRdb to between 2017 and 2020). At the level of the whole study: Because public TCR beta signatures pointed to carriage of CMV infection together with the matching HLA type, the HLA type of each donor mattered for the analysis.

Summary of the overall study and its limitations: The ex vivo response was dominated by HLA-C-restricted CMV-specific TCR beta clonotypes, and the single most frequent clonotype in two of eight donors was supplied by these HLA-C-restricted clonotypes. Carriers of CMV infection plus the relevant HLA type were discriminated by the cumulative frequency of public TCR beta family members in the study cohort and in an independent approximately 360-donor cohort.

Sequencer: Illumina HiSeq 1500. In TCRdb, the public reads were trimmed at Q25 with fastp and aligned with MiXCR, with productive beta chains retained. Each entry merges the rows of one CDR3 protein and shows their most common DNA and genes. The sample yields around 550,000 distinct CDR3 sequences; approximately 25% were counted once. The leading ten clones occupy roughly 13% of the sample. The germline V gene encodes CDR1 MNHNS and CDR2 SASEGT. V and J are truncated by 2 bases and 4 bases respectively, leaving an intervening sequence of 11 bases. The CDR3 contains 14 residues, cysteine and phenylalanine counted. Here the CDR3 DNA is all that survives: 42 bases in frame from base 1. This clonotype appeared a few times. Its antigen is unknown. Within one base of it there is no much larger clone, and no base qualities were kept.

Rearrangement joined TRBV6-1 to TRBJ2-5, and perhaps TRBD2 as D gene, on 5 matching bases. Input material: PBMCs. The receptor was isolated from a human donor in good health (CMV status not recorded). Some clones in this sample may be carry-over from other donors' samples. The nucleotide sequence is TGTGCCAGCAGTGAATTTCCGGGGTCAGAGACCCAGTACTTC. Translated, it gives CASSEFPGSETQYF.